Listed here are 26 T cell receptor beta chains from one sample, sequenced in a study of T cell repertoires in cytomegalovirus infection. TCRdb ran MiXCR on the reads and lists one entry per CDR3 protein. The sample lists about 210,000 distinct CDR3 sequences; about 7% were seen once. The sequencing sample was made of PBMCs. Source of these receptors: a human donor in good health (CMV status not recorded). Some clones in this sample may be carry-over from other donors' samples.

The sample holds many counts of this clonotype. The V and J genes are TRBV7-9 and TRBJ1-1; 7 nucleotides line up with TRBD1. CDR3 size: 16 residues. The junction had 11 bases not matched to a gene; V was cut back by 2 bases and J by 5 bases. CDR1 is SEHNR, CDR2 FQNEAQ, per germline (reference sequence). The CDR3: CASSLPGQSVVTEAFF. CDR3 DNA: TGTGCCAGCAGCTTACCGGGACAGTCCGTCGTGACTGAAGCTTTCTTT.

This clonotype was seen repeatedly, ten times or more. The genes are TRBV4-3 and TRBJ2-6; D may be TRBD2 (6 bases). Trimming cost V 3 bases and J 0 bases, with 12 bases left between them. CDR1 is LGHNA, CDR2 YSLEER, per germline. CDR3 size: 17 residues. For the CDR3, the DNA is TGCGCCAGCAGCCAGAACGGGAGAAGCTCTGGGGCCAACGTCCTGACTTTC. Encoded protein: CASSQNGRSSGANVLTF.

There are many counts of this clonotype. The chain joins TRBV2 to TRBJ1-3; D remains unclear. The CDR3 contains 14 residues. Germline lookup yields CDR1 SNHLY and CDR2 FYNNEI. The V and J ends lost 3 bases and 4 bases respectively, with 10 bases between them. CDR3 sequence reads: CASSEGTPGNTIYF. CDR3 DNA sequence: TGTGCCAGCAGTGAGGGTACGCCGGGAAACACCATATATTTT.

The sample holds many counts of this clonotype. V usage is TRBV20-1 and J usage is TRBJ2-1; a possible D gene is TRBD1 (5 bases). Per the germline V gene, CDR1 is DFQATT and CDR2 is SNEGSKA (reference sequence). The CDR3 is 15 residues long. Trimming left V 1 base short and J 1 base short, with 11 bases between. The CDR3: CSARVQGISYNEQFF. For the CDR3, the DNA is TGCAGTGCTAGAGTTCAGGGTATATCCTACAATGAGCAGTTCTTC.

This clonotype has at least ten counts. This rearrangement joins TRBV4-3 to TRBJ1-2; no firm D call. Trimming removed 1 base at V and 7 bases at J, with 13 bases between. The CDR3 spans 14 residues. Germline lookup yields CDR1 LGHNA and CDR2 YSLEER. This chain's CDR3 is CASSQAATAGGYTF. Here the CDR3 DNA reads TGCGCCAGCAGCCAAGCGGCCACCGCTGGTGGCTACACCTTC.

This clonotype was recorded at least ten times. The chain carries TRBV11-2 and TRBJ2-2; the D gene is possibly TRBD1 (7 bases). The CDR3 is made up of 15 amino acids. Germline V lookup: CDR1 SGHAT, CDR2 FQNNGV. Trimming left V 2 bases short and J 5 bases short, with 12 bases between. In DNA form, the CDR3 reads TGTGCCAGCAGCTTAAGGAGGGGGCAAACCGGGGAGCTGTTTTTT. This codes for CASSLRRGQTGELFF.

The table lists this clonotype with a few counts. The chain couples TRBV28 to TRBJ1-2; D might be TRBD1 (6 bases). Germline V CDR1 and CDR2: MDHEN, SYDVKM. The CDR3 is made up of 12 amino acids. V lost 10 bases and J 4 bases, leaving 13 bases between the germline ends. CDR3: CAISQGRYGYTF. For the CDR3, the DNA is TGTGCCATCTCACAGGGTCGCTATGGCTACACCTTC.

The chain is built from TRBV12-3 or TRBV12-4 and TRBJ1-1, with a weak D call TRBD1 (6 bases). The CDR3 runs 15 residues. V was shortened by 3 bases and J by 1 base, with 12 bases between the two germline ends. In DNA, the CDR3 is TGTGCCAGCAGTTTGGGGGGCAGGGGGAACACTGAAGCTTTCTTT. Translating it yields CASSLGGRGNTEAFF.

This clonotype has a count of ten or more. The chain combines TRBV7-2 with TRBJ1-1, with a possible D match to TRBD1 (5 bases). V lost 6 bases and J lost 2, with 13 bases in between. The CDR3 is 14 amino acids. Germline values: CDR1 SGHTA, CDR2 FQGNSA. The CDR3 coding sequence is TGTGCCAGCAGAGCGGGGGGACTCAACACTGAAGCTTTCTTT. Amino acid sequence: CASRAGGLNTEAFF.

This clonotype was recorded many times. The chain combines TRBV4-3 with TRBJ1-2; a possible D gene is TRBD1 (6 bases). Germline lookup yields CDR1 LGHNA and CDR2 YSLEER. This CDR3 is 15 amino acids long. The V and J ends lost 4 bases and 4 bases respectively, with 16 bases between them. Here the CDR3 DNA reads TGCGCCAGCAGCCTTCGACAGGCTCCTGGCTATGGCTACACCTTC. It codes for CASSLRQAPGYGYTF.

This clonotype was counted ten times or more. The chain combines TRBV7-9 with TRBJ1-2; D is possibly TRBD1 (6 bases). CDR3 length: 13 residues. Deletions cut 5 bases from V and 3 bases from J, with 10 bases between. CDR1 is SEHNR, CDR2 FQNEAQ, per germline (reference sequence). The CDR3 sequence is CASSGDRHYGYTF. CDR3 sequence (DNA): TGTGCCAGCAGCGGCGACAGGCACTATGGCTACACCTTC.

The rearrangement joins TRBV6-5 to TRBJ2-2; TRBD1 matches 7 bases. The CDR3 length is 18 residues. The ends lost 0 bases at V and 0 bases at J; junction bases unmatched: 7. Germline assignment: CDR1 MNHEY and CDR2 SVGAGI. This CDR3 is CASSYSIPGQTNTGELFF. The CDR3, as DNA: TGTGCCAGCAGTTACTCGATTCCGGGACAGACGAACACCGGGGAGCTGTTTTTT.

This clonotype was seen more than once but under ten times. The chain joins TRBV12-3 or TRBV12-4 to TRBJ1-1; D is undetermined. This CDR3 comprises 11 residues. Trimming left V 7 bases short and J 6 bases short, with 9 bases between. In nucleotides, the CDR3 is TGTGCCAGCACCCGGCAGGCTGAAGCTTTCTTT. Encoded protein: CASTRQAEAFF.

At least ten counts were recorded for this clonotype. This rearrangement joins TRBV7-2 to TRBJ2-4, with D unclear. The germline CDR1 and CDR2 sequences are SGHTA and FQGNSA. This CDR3 contains 13 residues. The ends were cut back, 2 bases at V and 5 bases at J, with 7 bases in the middle. The CDR3 bases are TGTGCCAGCAGCTTAACGGGCCAAAACATTCAGTACTTC. It is translated as CASSLTGQNIQYF.

This clonotype came up many times. The chain is built from TRBV6-2 or TRBV6-3 and TRBJ2-1, with 9 bases lining up with TRBD2. CDR3 length: 15 residues. With 2 bases clipped from V and 5 bases from J, the junction kept 4 bases outside the gene matches. Per germline, CDR1 MNHEY and CDR2 SVGEGT. CDR3 sequence: CASSYGAGGNNEQFF. The CDR3 nucleotides read TGTGCCAGCAGTTACGGGGCGGGGGGGAACAATGAGCAGTTCTTC.

This clonotype appeared a few times. The chain joins TRBV3-1 to TRBJ2-7; the D call may be TRBD1 or TRBD2 (6 bases each). The CDR3 runs to 14 residues. Germline CDR1 and CDR2: LGHDT and YNNKEL (reference sequence). V was pared by 5 bases and J by 5 bases, with 16 bases between. CDR3 nucleotides: TGTGCCAGCAGCTCACCGAGGGGGAGGCACGAGCAGTACTTC. Amino acid sequence: CASSSPRGRHEQYF.

This clonotype has a count of ten or more. The chain employs TRBV7-2 and TRBJ2-1; 11 nucleotides align to TRBD2. Germline V gives CDR1 SGHTA, CDR2 FQGNSA. This CDR3 comprises 22 residues. V was clipped by 6 bases and J by 5 bases; unmatched bases: 27. The CDR3 DNA follows: TGTGCCAGCAGGCAAAACAGGGGCGGTTGGCTAGCGGGGGGTCCCTTCGACAATGAGCAGTTCTTC. Amino acid sequence: CASRQNRGGWLAGGPFDNEQFF. The entire variable domain, with the rest obtained from reference TRBV7-2 and TRBJ2-1, is as follows: GAGVSQSPSNKVTEKGKDVELRCDPISGHTALYWYRQSLGQGLEFLIYFQGNSAPDKSGLPSDRFSAERTGGSVSTLTIQRTQQEDSAVYLCASRQNRGGWLAGGPFDNEQFFGPGTRLTVL.

This clonotype was recorded many times. The chain joins TRBV7-8 to TRBJ1-5, with TRBD1 identical over 8 bases. There are 16 residues in the CDR3. The V gene end was trimmed by 6 bases and the J gene end by 5 bases; junction bases not matched to a gene: 12. CDR1 SGHVS and CDR2 FQNEAQ come from the germline V gene. The CDR3 reads CASRESRGLFDQPQHF. CDR3 bases: TGTGCCAGCAGGGAAAGCAGGGGGCTATTTGATCAGCCCCAGCATTTT.

V usage is TRBV7-9 and J usage is TRBJ2-1; 9 bases align to TRBD2. Per germline, CDR1 SEHNR and CDR2 FQNEAQ (reference sequence). This CDR3 has 17 amino acids. J was trimmed by 10 bases and V by 1 base; bases with no gene match: 14. The CDR3 reads CASSLGSLAGNYGEQFF. CDR3 nucleotide sequence: TGTGCCAGCAGCTTAGGGAGCCTAGCGGGGAATTACGGCGAGCAGTTCTTC.

This clonotype was counted at least ten times. This rearrangement joins TRBV7-2 to TRBJ2-7; either TRBD1 or TRBD2 may supply D (5 bases each). Per the germline V gene, CDR1 is SGHTA and CDR2 is FQGNSA. This CDR3 has 17 amino acids. V lost 5 bases and J 2 bases, leaving 22 bases between the germline ends. The CDR3 reads CASSPGTDFTLAYEQYF. The CDR3 region has the DNA TGTGCCAGCAGCCCTGGGACGGATTTCACTCTGGCCTACGAGCAGTACTTC.

Turning to this clonotype: A read error may be the cause here, since a much bigger clone is one base away. The J gene is TRBJ2-1, the V gene TRBV6-8; D not certain. Trimming took 7 bases from V and 11 from J, leaving 15 bases between them. Germline CDR1 is MNHGY and CDR2 is SAAAGT. The CDR3 length is 12 residues. The CDR3 nucleotides read TGTGCCAGCAACAGAAAGGAAGATAAGCAGTTCTTC. This encodes CASNRKEDKQFF.

This clonotype was seen many times. CDR3 protein: CASSYGDDTEAFF. CDR3 nucleotides: TGTGCCAGCAGTTACGGTGACGACACTGAAGCTTTCTTT. The chain is built from TRBV6-2 or TRBV6-3 and TRBJ1-1, with D hard to call. Trimming removed 2 bases at V and 3 bases at J, with 7 bases between. Looked up from germline, CDR1 is MNHEY and CDR2 is SVGEGT. The CDR3 extends over 13 amino acids.

The sample holds a few counts of this clonotype. J is TRBJ1-1 and V is TRBV20-1; D not resolved. This CDR3 spans 14 amino acids. V was clipped by 0 bases and J by 0 bases, with 8 bases between them. Per the germline V gene, CDR1 is DFQATT and CDR2 is SNEGSKA (reference sequence). CDR3 loop: CSARDITVNTEAFF. The CDR3 DNA follows: TGCAGTGCTAGAGATATTACAGTGAACACTGAAGCTTTCTTT.

This clonotype was picked up a small number of times. The chain recombines TRBV4-2 with TRBJ2-2, with a possible D match to TRBD1 (5 bases). Germline CDR1 and CDR2: LGHNA and YNFKEQ. This CDR3 region has 17 residues. V lost 0 bases, J lost 1 base, and 12 bases lay in between. The DNA for the CDR3 is TGTGCCAGCAGCCAAGATAGGGGTTTTGGGAACACCGGGGAGCTGTTTTTT. Translation gives CASSQDRGFGNTGELFF.

There are many counts of this clonotype. This rearrangement joins TRBV7-2 to TRBJ2-7, with a weak D call TRBD1 (5 bases). V shed 5 bases and J shed 4 bases, with 9 bases lying between them. Germline assignment: CDR1 SGHTA and CDR2 FQGNSA. The length of the CDR3 is 12 residues. CDR3 nucleotides: TGTGCCAGCAGCCTACAGGCGTACGAGCAGTACTTC. Translation: CASSLQAYEQYF. The whole variable domain, remainder taken from reference TRBV7-2 and TRBJ2-7, is GAGVSQSPSNKVTEKGKDVELRCDPISGHTALYWYRQSLGQGLEFLIYFQGNSAPDKSGLPSDRFSAERTGGSVSTLTIQRTQQEDSAVYLCASSLQAYEQYFGPGTRLTVT.

There are many counts of this clonotype. The chain links TRBV28 to TRBJ2-2; 9 nucleotides line up with TRBD2. Germline V gene lookup returns CDR1 MDHEN and CDR2 SYDVKM. The length of the CDR3 is 19 residues. Trimming cost V 1 base and J 2 bases; bases outside gene matches: 11. The CDR3, as DNA: TGTGCCAGCAGTTTATCCCTGCCGGGAGCGGGGGGTAACACCGGGGAGCTGTTTTTT. This sequence encodes CASSLSLPGAGGNTGELFF.